Below, 12 T cell receptor beta chains from the same sample are listed, as sequenced in a study of T cells in women clearing cervical HPV infection. The method was immunoSEQ multiplex PCR; TCRdb's version includes in-frame clones alone and lacks a portion of them. This sample's table has about 33,000 clones. Sequencing input: blood buffy coat. Source of these receptors: a woman between 18 and 70 years old with a cervical HPV16 infection that either progressed to CIN3+ or cleared (not recorded which).

Points on this clone: The CDR3 end falls 3 residues outside the read, so it is completed with the germline J gene. The chain employs TRBV7-9 and TRBJ1-2, with 7 bases identical to TRBD1. The CDR3 length is 14 residues. Per germline, CDR1 SEHNR and CDR2 FQNEAQ (reference sequence). The covered CDR3 bases are TGTGCCAGCAGCACACTCGGGACAGCCAATGAC. It codes for CASSTLGTAND. The CDR3 in full is CASSTLGTANDYTF.

Concerning this clone itself: The read falls 3 residues short of the CDR3 end, and the missing part is taken from the germline J gene. The J gene is TRBJ1-6, the V gene TRBV20-1, with D possibly being TRBD1 (6 bases). The CDR3 sequence is 15 residues long. Trimming pared 6 bases from V and 9 bases from J, leaving 21 bases between. Germline CDR1 reads DFQATT; CDR2 reads SNEGSKA (reference sequence). The CDR3 DNA, read in part, is TGCAGTGCGCGTACAGGGTCTGGTGTTACTTCACCC. Residues: CSARTGSGVTSP. The entire CDR3 reads CSARTGSGVTSPLHF.

In the case of this clone: The read finishes 3 residues shy of the CDR3 end, and the germline J gene is used to complete it. The chain employs TRBV6-2 or TRBV6-3 and TRBJ2-2, with no clear D. CDR1 MNHEY and CDR2 SVGEGT come from the germline V gene. Trimming removed 3 bases at V and 6 bases at J, with 5 bases between. This CDR3 comprises 12 residues. The sequenced part of the CDR3 DNA is TGTGCCAGCAGTTATTCCGCCGGGGAG. Translation: CASSYSAGE. The CDR3 as a whole reads CASSYSAGELFF.

A word on this clone: The CDR3 end lies 3 residues beyond the end of the read and is filled in from the germline J gene. J is TRBJ1-2 and V is TRBV5-4; maybe TRBD1 (5 bases). The CDR3 is 12 amino acids. Germline V gene sequence: CDR1 SGHNT, CDR2 YYREEE (reference sequence). V was trimmed by 0 bases and J by 6 bases, leaving 6 bases between them. CDR3 DNA (partial): TGTGCCAGCAGCTTGGAAGGGGATGGC. As protein: CASSLEGDG. The CDR3 in full is CASSLEGDGYTF.

Remarks on this clone: The read terminates 3 residues ahead of where the CDR3 ends, so the germline J gene completes it. The chain combines TRBV12-3 or TRBV12-4 with TRBJ2-1, with 10 bases that match TRBD2. The CDR3 length is 14 residues. V lost 5 bases and J lost 5; bases outside the gene matches: 3. The DNA read from the CDR3 is TGTGCCAGCAGTATAGGACTAGCGGACAATGAG. Translation gives CASSIGLADNE. The complete CDR3 sequence is CASSIGLADNEQFF.

As concerns this clone: Coverage ceases 3 residues before the CDR3 finishes, and the germline J gene fills in the end. The chain has TRBV2 and TRBJ2-5, with 14 bases aligning to TRBD2. The V gene's germline CDR1 is SNHLY and CDR2 FYNNEI. Germline trimming cut 7 bases from V and 2 bases from J; bases unmatched to any gene: 9. This CDR3 contains 17 residues. Partial CDR3 DNA: TGTGCCAGCATCGCTGGGACTAGCGGGGGAAAGCAAGAGACC. This encodes CASIAGTSGGKQET. The full CDR3 protein is CASIAGTSGGKQETQYF.

Points on this clone: The read comes to an end 3 residues before the CDR3 does, leaving the germline J gene to fill in the end. The chain links TRBV18 to TRBJ2-7, with D hard to call. V lost 6 bases and J lost 1, with 13 bases in between. The germline V gene encodes CDR1 KGHSH and CDR2 LQKENI. CDR3 length equals 14 residues. The CDR3 spells CASSPYSPSYEQYF. Incomplete CDR3 DNA: TGTGCCAGCTCCCCTTACAGTCCGTCCTACGAG.

A word on this clone: The read terminates 3 residues ahead of where the CDR3 ends, so the germline J gene completes it. This sequence joins TRBV13 and TRBJ2-1, with TRBD2 matching 7 bases. The CDR3 runs 14 residues. CDR1 is PRHDT and CDR2 is FYEKMQ in the germline V gene (reference sequence). The V and J ends lost 7 bases and 6 bases, in that order; junction bases with no gene match: 9. The sequenced part of the CDR3 DNA is TGTGCCAGCAAGAGGCGGGAGTTGGTCAATGAG. Translation gives CASKRRELVNE. The entire CDR3 is CASKRRELVNEQFF. Based on the CDR3 plus reference TRBV13 and TRBJ2-1, the full variable domain is AAGVIQSPRHLIKEKRETATLKCYPIPRHDTVYWYQQGPGQDPQFLISFYEKMQSDKGSIPDRFSAQQFSDYHSELNMSSLELGDSALYFCASKRRELVNEQFFGPGTRLTVL.

CDR3: CAWHRQGRTEAFF. CDR3 DNA (partial): TGTGCCTGGCACCGACAGGGGCGGACTGAA. This chain joins TRBV30 and TRBJ1-1, with 8 bases identical to TRBD1. The read terminates 3 residues ahead of where the CDR3 ends, so the germline J gene completes it. Germline CDR1 reads GTSNPN; CDR2 reads SVGIG (reference sequence). The CDR3 is 13 amino acids. V lost 5 bases, J lost 5 bases, and 7 bases stayed unmatched.

As regards this clone: The CDR3 goes on 3 residues after the read ends, and that part is filled in from the germline J gene. The V gene is TRBV9, the J gene TRBJ2-1; D unclear. The germline V gene encodes CDR1 SGDLS and CDR2 YYNGEE. V was cut by 4 bases and J by 5 bases, with 16 bases left in between. CDR3 length: 15 amino acids. The sequenced CDR3 bases are TGTGCCAGCAGCCCCGCCCCCGACTCAGACAATGAG. Protein: CASSPAPDSDNE. The whole CDR3 is CASSPAPDSDNEQFF.

Turning to this clone: Read sequence stops 3 residues before the CDR3 end, and the germline J gene provides the missing end. The V gene is TRBV30, the J gene TRBJ2-4; D perhaps matches TRBD1 (5 bases). Looked up from germline, CDR1 is GTSNPN and CDR2 is SVGIG (reference sequence). The CDR3 has 15 amino acids. The covered CDR3 bases are TGTGCCTGGAGTATAGAGCAGGGCGTCGGCTATGGT. This codes for CAWSIEQGVGYG. The full CDR3 sequence reads CAWSIEQGVGYGQYF.

Points on this clone: The CDR3 goes on 3 residues after the read ends, and that part is filled in from the germline J gene. The rearrangement uses TRBV7-2 and TRBJ2-2; D ambiguous. There are 13 residues in the CDR3. Germline V gives CDR1 SGHTA, CDR2 FQGNSA. The CDR3 sequence: CASSLDRVEKLFF. The covered CDR3 bases are TGTGCCAGCAGCTTAGATAGGGTTGAAAAG.